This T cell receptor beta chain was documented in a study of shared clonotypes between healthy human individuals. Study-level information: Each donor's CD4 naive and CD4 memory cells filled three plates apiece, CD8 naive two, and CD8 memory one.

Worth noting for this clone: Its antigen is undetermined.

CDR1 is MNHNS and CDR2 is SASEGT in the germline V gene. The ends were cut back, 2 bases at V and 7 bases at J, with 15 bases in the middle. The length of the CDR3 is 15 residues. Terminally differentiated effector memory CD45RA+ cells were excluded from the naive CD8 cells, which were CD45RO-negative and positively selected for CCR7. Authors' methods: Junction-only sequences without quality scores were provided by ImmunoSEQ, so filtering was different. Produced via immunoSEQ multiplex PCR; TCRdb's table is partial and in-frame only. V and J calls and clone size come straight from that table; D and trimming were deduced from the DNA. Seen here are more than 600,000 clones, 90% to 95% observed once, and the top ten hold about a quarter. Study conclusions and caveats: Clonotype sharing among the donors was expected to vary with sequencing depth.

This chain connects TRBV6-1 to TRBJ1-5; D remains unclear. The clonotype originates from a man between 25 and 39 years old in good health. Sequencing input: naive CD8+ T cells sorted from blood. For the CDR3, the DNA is TGTGCCAGCAGTGAAAATCCGTTGGGTAACCAGCCCCAGCATTTT. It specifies CASSENPLGNQPQHF.